This record covers a single T cell receptor (beta chain). V dropped 0 bases and J dropped 2 bases, with 13 bases sitting between them. Germline assignment: CDR1 MNHNY and CDR2 SVGAGI (reference sequence). The CDR3 extends over 16 amino acids. This sample stems from a study of OX40 agonist ivuxolimab in advanced cancers. The data were produced by immunoSEQ multiplex PCR, yet TCRdb's version contains in-frame clones alone and is incomplete. Counted here are tens of thousands of clones, roughly 80% occurring once; the ten biggest clones make up 0.4% to 0.45%. This receptor was identified in an adult with an advanced solid tumor such as melanoma, head and neck, liver or kidney cancer. The input for sequencing was CD4+ or CD8+ T cells sorted from blood, taken in a trial of the OX40 agonist ivuxolimab. The chain joins TRBV6-6 to TRBJ2-5; D is tentatively TRBD1 or TRBD2 (5 bases each). The CDR3 DNA reads as TGTGCCAGCAGTTACTCGAATAGGGGAGCTCAAGAGACCCAGTACTTC. It codes for CASSYSNRGAQETQYF.